This TCR beta chain was obtained from a study of CD8 T cells in Susac syndrome (dated by TCRdb to the late 2010s). About the full investigation: Among the Susac syndrome patients who were sequenced, clinically active disease was present in six and clinical remission was observed in roughly 8. Repertoire sequencing was used to test whether CD8+ T cell activation and differentiation in Susac syndrome was antigen driven. At the time of blood withdrawal, Susac syndrome patients were either therapy-naive, taking corticosteroids (with some also receiving IVIg), or on IVIg alone.

In regard to this clonotype: This receptor's antigen is unknown. No clone much larger than this one lies a single base away; base qualities are absent.

The CDR3 spans 14 residues, from the cysteine through the phenylalanine. The entry retains the CDR3 DNA only, 42 bases that are in frame from base 1. V is reduced by 4 bases and J by 10 bases, leaving a spacing of 14 bases between them. The CDR1 and CDR2 encoded by the germline V gene (reference sequence) are LGHDT and YNNKEL. Peripheral blood CD8+ and CD4+ T cells from healthy donors, Susac syndrome patients and multiple sclerosis patients were profiled using high-throughput TCR beta sequencing. Recently defined diagnostic criteria for definite or probable disease were met by the Susac syndrome patients. Bulk CD8+ and CD4+ T cells were purified by magnetic negative isolation, while CD8+ TEMRA cells were enriched using FACS. Blood was drawn into EDTA tubes, processed within 24 hours, and PBMCs were isolated by density gradient centrifugation. PBMCs intended for TCR sequencing were cryopreserved in liquid nitrogen and were subsequently thawed in a 37 degrees C water bath. A purity of at least 90% was achieved for sorted or isolated CD4+, CD8+ and CD8+ TEMRA cells.

RNA was extracted using the RNeasy kit, and about 0.45 to 1 ug of the RNA was reverse transcribed with random hexamers. The immunoSEQ multiplex PCR assay, covering 54 Vbeta and 13 Jbeta segments, was used to amplify TCR beta CDR3 regions. PCR amplification bias was corrected using a synthetic template baseline for primer optimization and computational correction. The authors processed their data as follows. Reads were annotated to V, D and J genes according to IMGT and were analyzed with immunoSEQ Analyzer, with only productive sequences retained. Clonality was computed as one minus Shannon entropy normalized by log2 of the number of productive unique sequences. For each patient and control, public and private clones were evaluated among the 100 most prevalent clones. A clone was defined as Susac-specific if it was absent from the healthy and MS cohorts, from some 980 published viral clones and from other ImmuneACCESS disease sequences. In TCRdb, the public reads were trimmed at Q25 with fastp and aligned with MiXCR, with productive beta chains retained. Under each unique CDR3 protein, matching rows form one entry showing the most common genes and DNA. The V and J calls here are based on TCRdb, not the publication. The sample profile shows 170,000 or so distinct CDR3 sequences; roughly 94% of them were found once. 0.095% to 0.1% of the sample lies in the top ten.

Overall results and qualifications from the work: The number of individuals in the TCR sequencing and HLA analysis was recognized as being relatively small. In patients with Susac syndrome, the CD4+ T cell repertoire showed no detectable clonal expansion.

Rearrangement joined TRBV3-1 to TRBJ1-6; confidence is insufficient to name the D gene. This receptor was taken from a human donor with Susac syndrome. The specimen was CD4+ T cells from PBMCs. The nucleotide sequence reads TGTGCCAGCAGCCTACAATCAAGGAACTCACCCCTCCACTTT. Its protein is CASSLQSRNSPLHF.